The clone carrying this T cell receptor (beta chain) was counted many times. The antigen is undetermined. The use of a sample-barcoded 5' primer and a J-beta primer mix characterized a second PCR of roughly 7 to 12 cycles. In TCRdb, the 5' RACE reads were re-called with MiXCR into one record per CDR3 protein. Here the sample spans some 900,000 distinct CDR3 sequences, more than 25% being singletons. PBMCs, at least 6.5 million per sample, were isolated. Total RNA was extracted at no less than 6 micrograms per sample. The sample comes from a study of blood T cells in healthy people across ages. Study observations and caveats: Roughly linearly, TCR beta diversity per million T cells fell as age increased.

The receptor was derived from a woman older than 75 in good health. The sequencing sample was made of blood.

CDR3 residues: CASSLLGTPGRIQYF. The CDR3 DNA reads TGCGCCAGCAGCCTCCTGGGCACCCCGGGGCGCATTCAGTACTTC. V and J are TRBV4-3 and TRBJ2-4; either TRBD1 or TRBD2 may fit D (5 bases each). The CDR3 has 15 residues. V was shortened by 4 bases and J by 9 bases, with 19 bases between the two germline ends. Germline V gene lookup returns CDR1 LGHNA and CDR2 YSLEER.